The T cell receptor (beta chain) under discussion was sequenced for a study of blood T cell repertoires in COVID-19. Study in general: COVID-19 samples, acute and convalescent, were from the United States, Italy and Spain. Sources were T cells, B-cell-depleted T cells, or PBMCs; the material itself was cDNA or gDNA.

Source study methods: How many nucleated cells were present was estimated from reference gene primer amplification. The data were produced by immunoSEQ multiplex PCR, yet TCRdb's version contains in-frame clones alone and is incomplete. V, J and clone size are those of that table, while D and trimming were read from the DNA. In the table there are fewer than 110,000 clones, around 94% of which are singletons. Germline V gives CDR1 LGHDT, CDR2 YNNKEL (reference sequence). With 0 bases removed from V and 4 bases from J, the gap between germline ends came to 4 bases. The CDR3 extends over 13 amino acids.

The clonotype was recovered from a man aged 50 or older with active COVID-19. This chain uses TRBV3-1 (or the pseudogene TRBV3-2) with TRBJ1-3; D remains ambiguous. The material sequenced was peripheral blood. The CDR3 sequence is CASSQDAGNTIYF. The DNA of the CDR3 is TGTGCCAGCAGCCAAGATGCGGGAAACACCATATATTTT.